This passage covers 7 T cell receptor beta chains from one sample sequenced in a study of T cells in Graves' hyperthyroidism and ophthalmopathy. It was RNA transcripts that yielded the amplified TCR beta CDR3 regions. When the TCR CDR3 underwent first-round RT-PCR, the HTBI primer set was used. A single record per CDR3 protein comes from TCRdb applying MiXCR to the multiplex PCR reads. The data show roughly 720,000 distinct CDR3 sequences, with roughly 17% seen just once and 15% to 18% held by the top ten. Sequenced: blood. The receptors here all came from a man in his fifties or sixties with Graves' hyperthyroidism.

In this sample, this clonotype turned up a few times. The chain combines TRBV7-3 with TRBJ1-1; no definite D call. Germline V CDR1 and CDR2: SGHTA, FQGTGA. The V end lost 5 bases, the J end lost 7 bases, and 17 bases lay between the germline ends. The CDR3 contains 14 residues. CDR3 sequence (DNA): TGTGCCAGCAGCACACGGGGAGGGTCCGGTGAAGCTTTCTTT. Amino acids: CASSTRGGSGEAFF. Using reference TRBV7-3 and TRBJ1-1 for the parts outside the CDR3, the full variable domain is GAGVSQTPSNKVTEKGKYVELRCDPISGHTALYWYRQSLGQGPEFLIYFQGTGAADDSGLPNDRFFAVRPEGSVSTLKIQRTERGDSAVYLCASSTRGGSGEAFFGQGTRLTVV.

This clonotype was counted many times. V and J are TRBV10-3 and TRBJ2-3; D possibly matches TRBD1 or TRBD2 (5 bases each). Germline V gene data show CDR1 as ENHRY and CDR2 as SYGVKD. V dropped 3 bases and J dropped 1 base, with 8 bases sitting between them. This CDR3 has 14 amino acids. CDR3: CAISDGTGTDTQYF. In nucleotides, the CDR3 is TGTGCCATCAGTGATGGGACGGGCACAGATACGCAGTATTTT.

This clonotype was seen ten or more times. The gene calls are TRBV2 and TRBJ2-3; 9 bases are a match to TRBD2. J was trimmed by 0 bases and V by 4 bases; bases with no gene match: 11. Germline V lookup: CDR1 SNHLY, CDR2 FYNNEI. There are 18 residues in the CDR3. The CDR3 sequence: CASSGGLAGPSSTDTQYF. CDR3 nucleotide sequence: TGTGCCAGCAGTGGGGGGCTAGCGGGACCGTCTAGCACAGATACGCAGTATTTT.

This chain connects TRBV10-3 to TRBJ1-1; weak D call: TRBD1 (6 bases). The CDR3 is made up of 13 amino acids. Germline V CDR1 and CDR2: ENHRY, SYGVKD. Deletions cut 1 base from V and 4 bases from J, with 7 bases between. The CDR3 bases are TGTGCCATCAGTGAGTTACAGGGCACTGAAGCTTTCTTT. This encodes CAISELQGTEAFF.

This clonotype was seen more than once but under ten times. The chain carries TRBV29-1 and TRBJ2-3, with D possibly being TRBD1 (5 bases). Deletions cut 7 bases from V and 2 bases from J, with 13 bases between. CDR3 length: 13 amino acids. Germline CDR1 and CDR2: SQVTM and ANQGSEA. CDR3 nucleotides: TGCAGCGCAGGAAGACAGAACACAGATACGCAGTATTTT. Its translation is CSAGRQNTDTQYF.

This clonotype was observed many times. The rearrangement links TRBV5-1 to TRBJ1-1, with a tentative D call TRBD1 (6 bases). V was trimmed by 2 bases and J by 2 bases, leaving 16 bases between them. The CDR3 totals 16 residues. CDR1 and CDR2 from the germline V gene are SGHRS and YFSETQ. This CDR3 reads CASSFATQGGNTEAFF. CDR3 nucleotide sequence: TGCGCCAGCAGCTTTGCCACCCAAGGGGGAAACACTGAAGCTTTCTTT.

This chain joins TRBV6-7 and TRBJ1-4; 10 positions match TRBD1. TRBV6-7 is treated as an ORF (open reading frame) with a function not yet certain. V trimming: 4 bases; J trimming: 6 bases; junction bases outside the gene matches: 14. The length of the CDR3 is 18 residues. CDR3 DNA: TGTGCCAGCAGTTTCCCACTCCCGGGACAGGGGAAGGATGAAAAACTGTTTTTT. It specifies CASSFPLPGQGKDEKLFF.